The clone carrying this T cell receptor beta chain was observed a single time. The sample belongs to a study of blood T cell repertoires in COVID-19. Looking at the study overall: The United States, Italy and Spain provided the acute and convalescent COVID-19 samples. Sample material is recorded as cDNA or gDNA derived from T cells, B-cell-depleted T cells, or PBMCs.

Germline loops: CDR1 KGHSH, CDR2 LQKENI. Trimming left V 5 bases short and J 1 base short, with 14 bases between. The CDR3 sequence is 15 residues long. Per the study methods: For nucleated cells, counts were estimated from reference gene primer amplification. The assay was immunoSEQ multiplex PCR, and TCRdb's table has in-frame clones only and misses some. For V, J and clone size, that table is used; D and trimming come from the DNA. Seen here are 150,000 to 200,000 clones, approximately 89% observed once, and the top ten hold under 9.5%. The chain employs TRBV18 and TRBJ1-2; D is ambiguous. The sequenced material came from peripheral blood. The sequence came from a woman aged 55-69 years with acute or convalescent COVID-19. CDR3 DNA sequence: TGTGCCAGCTCAACCCGGCGCGGGATTAACTATGGCTACACCTTC. Amino acid sequence: CASSTRRGINYGYTF.